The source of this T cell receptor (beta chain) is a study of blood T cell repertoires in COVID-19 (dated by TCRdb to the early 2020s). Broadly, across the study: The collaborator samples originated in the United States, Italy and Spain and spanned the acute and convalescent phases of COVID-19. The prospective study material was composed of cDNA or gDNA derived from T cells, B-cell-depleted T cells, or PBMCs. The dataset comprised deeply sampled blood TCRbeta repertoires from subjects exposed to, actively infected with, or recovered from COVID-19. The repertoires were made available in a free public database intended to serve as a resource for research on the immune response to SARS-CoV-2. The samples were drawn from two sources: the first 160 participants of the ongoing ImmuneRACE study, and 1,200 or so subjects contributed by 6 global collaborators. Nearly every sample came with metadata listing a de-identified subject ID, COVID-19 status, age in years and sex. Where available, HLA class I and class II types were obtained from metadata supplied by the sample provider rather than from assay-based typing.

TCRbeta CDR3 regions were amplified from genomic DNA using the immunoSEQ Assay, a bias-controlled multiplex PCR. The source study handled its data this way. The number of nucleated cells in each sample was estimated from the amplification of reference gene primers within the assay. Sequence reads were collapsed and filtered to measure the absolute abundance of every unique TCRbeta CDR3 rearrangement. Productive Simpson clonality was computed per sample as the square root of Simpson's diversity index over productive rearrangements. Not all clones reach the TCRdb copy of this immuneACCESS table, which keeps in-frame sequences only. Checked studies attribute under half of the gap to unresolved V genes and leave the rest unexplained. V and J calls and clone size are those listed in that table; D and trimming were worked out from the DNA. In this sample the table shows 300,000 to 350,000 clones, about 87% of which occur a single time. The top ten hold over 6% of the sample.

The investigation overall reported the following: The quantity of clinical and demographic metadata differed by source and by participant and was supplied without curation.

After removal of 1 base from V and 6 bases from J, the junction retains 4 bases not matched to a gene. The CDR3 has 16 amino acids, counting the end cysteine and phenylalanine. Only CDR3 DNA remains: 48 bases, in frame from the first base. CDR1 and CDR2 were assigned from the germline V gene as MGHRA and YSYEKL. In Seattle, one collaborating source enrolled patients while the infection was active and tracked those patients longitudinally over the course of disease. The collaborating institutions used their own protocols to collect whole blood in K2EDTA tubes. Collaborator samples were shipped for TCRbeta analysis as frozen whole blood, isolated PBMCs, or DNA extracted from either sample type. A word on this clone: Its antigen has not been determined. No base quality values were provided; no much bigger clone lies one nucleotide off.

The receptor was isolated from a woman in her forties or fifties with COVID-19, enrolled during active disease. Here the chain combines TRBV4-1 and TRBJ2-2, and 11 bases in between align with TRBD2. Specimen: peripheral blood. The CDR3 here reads CASSQGLAGRAGELFF. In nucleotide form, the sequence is TGCGCCAGCAGCCAAGGACTAGCGGGACGGGCCGGGGAGCTGTTTTTT.